Following are 24 T cell receptor beta chains from one sample sequenced in a study of T cell repertoires in cytomegalovirus infection. TCRdb reanalysed the reads using MiXCR and keeps one entry per CDR3 protein. The top ten hold about 2.8% of the sample, which has some 680,000 distinct CDR3 sequences, 35% seen once. The sequenced sample consisted of PBMCs. The receptors were sampled from a human donor in good health (CMV status not recorded). Some clones in this sample may be carry-over from other donors' samples.

The chain has TRBV11-2 and TRBJ2-1; 9 bases match TRBD1. The CDR3 spans 14 residues. CDR1 and CDR2 from the germline V gene are SGHAT and FQNNGV. Trimming at V came to 5 bases and at J to 7 bases, leaving 6 bases not matched to a gene. CDR3 amino acids: CASSPTGQGNEQFF. The CDR3 DNA reads TGTGCCAGCAGCCCGACGGGACAGGGTAATGAGCAGTTCTTC.

V is TRBV28 and J is TRBJ1-5, with 10 nucleotides matching TRBD1. The CDR3 covers 16 residues. V lost 9 bases, J lost 4 bases, and 12 bases stayed unmatched. Looked up from germline, CDR1 is MDHEN and CDR2 is SYDVKM. CDR3 sequence reads: CASRPRDRGHNQPQHF. The DNA of the CDR3 is TGTGCCAGTCGACCCCGGGACAGGGGCCATAATCAGCCCCAGCATTTT.

This clonotype has only a few counts. The V and J genes are TRBV11-2 and TRBJ2-7; the match to TRBD2 covers 10 bases. J gave up 6 bases and V 5 bases, and 10 bases lay outside the gene matches. Germline values: CDR1 SGHAT, CDR2 FQNNGV. This CDR3 contains 15 residues. Written as DNA, the CDR3 is TGTGCCAGCAGCGAGCTGGGACTAGCGACCGGCGAGCAGTACTTC. It yields the protein CASSELGLATGEQYF.

This clonotype was observed a handful of times. V and J are TRBV12-3 or TRBV12-4 and TRBJ1-2; TRBD1 might be the D (6 bases). V was shortened by 6 bases and J by 5 bases, with 22 bases between the two germline ends. CDR3 length: 16 residues. The CDR3 sequence: CASSDNRQRGPYGYTF. The CDR3 region has the DNA TGTGCCAGCAGCGACAATCGCCAACGGGGGCCGTATGGCTACACCTTC.

The CDR3 nucleotides read TGCAGTGCTAGAGATCGTGGCAGGGTAAGCTCCTACGAGCAGTACTTC. Translation: CSARDRGRVSSYEQYF. The chain combines TRBV20-1 with TRBJ2-7, with a tentative D call TRBD1 (5 bases). This CDR3 contains 16 residues. Germline V gene lookup returns CDR1 DFQATT and CDR2 SNEGSKA (reference sequence). Trimming pared 0 bases from V and 0 bases from J, leaving 15 bases between.

The V call is TRBV29-1, the J call TRBJ1-2, with TRBD1 matching over 7 bases. V was pared by 5 bases and J by 6 bases, with 9 bases of the junction left unmatched. CDR3 length: 13 amino acids. The germline V gene encodes CDR1 SQVTM and CDR2 ANQGSEA. The CDR3 bases are TGCAGCGTTTCCATGGGAGGGGGCCATGGCTACACCTTC. This translates into CSVSMGGGHGYTF.

This clonotype has only a few counts. V is TRBV28 and J is TRBJ1-1; 8 positions match TRBD1. This CDR3 spans 14 amino acids. J gave up 7 bases and V 6 bases, and 10 bases lay outside the gene matches. Germline V gene lookup returns CDR1 MDHEN and CDR2 SYDVKM. The CDR3 protein is CASSKDRVLGEAFF. The CDR3 DNA reads TGTGCCAGCAGCAAGGACAGGGTCCTTGGTGAAGCTTTCTTT.

In this sample, this clonotype turned up a few times. The CDR3 reads CAWSLQVAGGYTF. CDR3 bases: TGTGCCTGGAGTCTACAAGTAGCCGGCGGCTACACCTTC. The gene calls are TRBV30 and TRBJ1-2; D is undetermined. Germline CDR1 GTSNPN, CDR2 SVGIG (reference sequence). Trimming took 2 bases from V and 8 from J, leaving 15 bases between them. The CDR3 length is 13 residues.

This sequence joins TRBV9 and TRBJ1-4; D is undetermined. The V end was cut by 4 bases, the J end by 10 bases, with 14 bases between. Germline V CDR1 and CDR2: SGDLS, YYNGEE. The CDR3 is 13 amino acids. The DNA for the CDR3 is TGTGCCAGCAGCCCCCCAGTAGGCCGAAAACTGTTTTTT. Translated: CASSPPVGRKLFF.

Note on this clonotype: At one boundary the junction diverges from the germline segment, which might be a read error. V is TRBV7-6 and J is TRBJ2-1; 9 nucleotides align to TRBD1. CDR3 length equals 15 residues. The germline gives CDR1 SGHVS, CDR2 FNYEAQ. The CDR3 bases are TGTGCTAGCAGCTTAGCACAGGGGGCGGGGAATGAGCAGTTCTTC. Translation: CASSLAQGAGNEQFF.

In DNA, the CDR3 is TGTGCCAGCAACCCGACAATTTCTAACTATGGCTACACCTTC. This codes for CASNPTISNYGYTF. The chain has TRBV7-6 and TRBJ1-2; no definite D call. V was pared by 7 bases and J by 0 bases, with 12 bases between. Germline V lookup: CDR1 SGHVS, CDR2 FNYEAQ. CDR3 length equals 14 residues.

This clonotype was counted between two and nine times. The chain links TRBV28 to TRBJ2-5, with TRBD2 identical over 11 bases. The CDR3 loop spans 16 amino acids. The junction had 8 bases not matched to a gene; V was cut back by 6 bases and J by 2 bases. CDR1 and CDR2 from the germline V gene are MDHEN and SYDVKM. The CDR3 DNA reads as TGTGCCAGCAGCCGTACTAGCGGGAGAGATCAAGAGACCCAGTACTTC. This codes for CASSRTSGRDQETQYF. Variable domain in full (rest from reference TRBV28 and TRBJ2-5): DVKVTQSSRYLVKRTGEKVFLECVQDMDHENMFWYRQDPGLGLRLIYFSYDVKMKEKGDIPEGYSVSREKKERFSLILESASTNQTSMYLCASSRTSGRDQETQYFGPGTRLLVL.

The J gene is TRBJ1-2, the V gene TRBV6-1; no reliable D call. Trimming took off 2 bases at V and 2 bases at J, with 9 bases between the two ends. The length of the CDR3 is 14 residues. Germline lookup yields CDR1 MNHNS and CDR2 SASEGT. Written as DNA, the CDR3 is TGTGCCAGCAGTGAATCGGCAGGAAACTATGGCTACACCTTC. Protein sequence: CASSESAGNYGYTF.

The chain has TRBV7-2 and TRBJ2-7, with TRBD1 identical over 9 bases. Germline CDR1 SGHTA, CDR2 FQGNSA. The CDR3 contains 16 residues. J lost 5 bases, V lost 0 bases, and 8 bases had no gene match. This CDR3 reads CASSLAPGTGRNEQYF. The DNA for the CDR3 is TGTGCCAGCAGCTTAGCTCCCGGGACAGGGCGAAACGAGCAGTACTTC.

This rearrangement joins TRBV11-2 to TRBJ2-1, with 8 positions matching TRBD1. V was pared by 4 bases and J by 6 bases, with 5 bases of the junction left unmatched. The CDR3 runs to 14 residues. Germline V gives CDR1 SGHAT, CDR2 FQNNGV. The CDR3 sequence is CASSSGQVGNEQFF. CDR3 DNA sequence: TGTGCCAGCAGCTCGGGACAGGTGGGCAATGAGCAGTTCTTC.

In its sample, this clonotype was seen a few times. The chain links TRBV28 to TRBJ1-2, with a tentative D call TRBD1 (6 bases). Germline V gene data show CDR1 as MDHEN and CDR2 as SYDVKM. This CDR3 contains 13 residues. Trimming stripped 4 bases from V and 8 bases from J, with 14 bases between. For the CDR3, the DNA is TGTGCCAGCAGTTCCACAGGGAGGGTCGGCTACACCTTC. Its translation: CASSSTGRVGYTF.

In its sample, this clonotype was seen a few times. The J gene is TRBJ1-2, the V gene TRBV10-3; D gene ambiguous. The CDR3 extends over 12 amino acids. Germline V gene data show CDR1 as ENHRY and CDR2 as SYGVKD. Trimming pared 6 bases from V and 4 bases from J, leaving 9 bases between. CDR3 bases: TGTGCCATCAGCCCGGAAACCTATGGCTACACCTTC. Encoded protein: CAISPETYGYTF.

A note on this clonotype: This CDR3 is missing its conserved last phenylalanine or tryptophan, likely due to a read error. The chain has TRBV9 and TRBJ2-4, with 8 bases lining up with TRBD2. The CDR3 runs to 14 residues. Germline CDR1 SGDLS, CDR2 YYNGEE. With 3 bases clipped from V and 7 bases from J, the junction kept 6 bases outside the gene matches. The CDR3, as DNA: TGTGCCAGCAGCGCCAGACGGGAGGGGAACATTCAGTACTTA. This encodes CASSARREGNIQYL.

This clonotype was observed at least ten times. CDR3 loop: CASSLTSPRNTEAFF. DNA for the CDR3: TGTGCCAGCAGCCTAACGTCCCCTAGGAACACTGAAGCTTTCTTT. V is TRBV7-2 and J is TRBJ1-1; D call uncertain. The CDR3 is 15 residues long. The V end was cut by 5 bases, the J end by 1 base, with 14 bases between. CDR1 is SGHTA and CDR2 is FQGNSA in the germline V gene.

This clonotype was recorded at least ten times. CDR3 nucleotides: TGTGCCAGCAGTTCTACGGGGGACAGGGCCACTGAAGCTTTCTTT. Translating gives CASSSTGDRATEAFF. The chain recombines TRBV7-2 with TRBJ1-1; 9 bases match TRBD1. Trimming at V came to 6 bases and at J to 4 bases, leaving 9 bases not matched to a gene. Germline values: CDR1 SGHTA, CDR2 FQGNSA. The length of the CDR3 is 15 residues.

A remark on this clonotype: One junction end disagrees with the germline gene, perhaps due to a read error. The V gene is TRBV7-9, the J gene TRBJ1-1; D is undetermined. Per the germline V gene, CDR1 is SEHNR and CDR2 is FQNEAQ (reference sequence). The CDR3 has 14 amino acids. CDR3 DNA: TGTTCCAGCAGCGTCGGGAGGTTGGGCACTGAAGCTTTCTTT. This encodes CSSSVGRLGTEAFF.

The chain couples TRBV6-5 to TRBJ1-3; the match to TRBD1 covers 8 bases. The V gene's germline CDR1 is MNHEY and CDR2 SVGAGI. V dropped 6 bases and J dropped 4; count of bases not matched to a gene: 5. This CDR3 comprises 14 residues. The CDR3: CASRVQGGGNTIYF. The DNA for the CDR3 is TGTGCCAGCAGGGTACAGGGGGGAGGAAACACCATATATTTT.

This clonotype occurred a few times. CDR3 sequence (DNA): TGTGCCAGCAGCCTTAGCGGGGGGGCCCACGAGCAGTACTTC. Protein product: CASSLSGGAHEQYF. The chain employs TRBV7-3 and TRBJ2-7, with 11 bases aligning to TRBD2. Trimming removed 5 bases from V and 5 bases from J; junction bases left unmatched: 5. From germline, CDR1 is SGHTA and CDR2 FQGTGA. This CDR3 spans 14 amino acids.

This clonotype appeared a few times. The chain has TRBV28 and TRBJ2-3; 8 positions match TRBD2. The CDR3 consists of 14 residues. V gave up 6 bases and J gave up 4 bases; unmatched junction bases: 6. Germline V gene sequence: CDR1 MDHEN, CDR2 SYDVKM. The CDR3 spells CASRSGSLPDTQYF. The CDR3 nucleotides are TGTGCCAGCAGAAGCGGGAGTTTACCAGATACGCAGTATTTT.